This T cell receptor beta chain was recovered during a study of blood T cell repertoires in COVID-19. The overall study: Acute and convalescent COVID-19 specimens originated in the United States, Italy and Spain. The cDNA or gDNA used as material had been derived from T cells, B-cell-depleted T cells, or PBMCs.

In the original analysis: Amplification of reference gene primers was used by the study to estimate nucleated cell counts. Assay used: immunoSEQ multiplex PCR; TCRdb lists only in-frame clones, some missing. D and trimming come from the DNA, and the V and J calls and clone size come from that table. The sample gives under 60,000 clones, 87% of which show up once; 10% is in the top ten. V lost 2 bases, J lost 4 bases, and 6 bases stayed unmatched. Per the germline V gene, CDR1 is SGHAT and CDR2 is FQDESV (reference sequence). The CDR3 contains 15 residues. The V call is TRBV11-1, the J call TRBJ1-1; the match to TRBD1 covers 8 bases. The specimen sequenced was peripheral blood. The source of this sequence is a human donor with acute or convalescent COVID-19. The donor label of this sample is uncertain. The DNA for the CDR3 is TGTGCCAGCAGCTTAATTCAGGGGGCTAGCACTGAAGCTTTCTTT. This translates into CASSLIQGASTEAFF.